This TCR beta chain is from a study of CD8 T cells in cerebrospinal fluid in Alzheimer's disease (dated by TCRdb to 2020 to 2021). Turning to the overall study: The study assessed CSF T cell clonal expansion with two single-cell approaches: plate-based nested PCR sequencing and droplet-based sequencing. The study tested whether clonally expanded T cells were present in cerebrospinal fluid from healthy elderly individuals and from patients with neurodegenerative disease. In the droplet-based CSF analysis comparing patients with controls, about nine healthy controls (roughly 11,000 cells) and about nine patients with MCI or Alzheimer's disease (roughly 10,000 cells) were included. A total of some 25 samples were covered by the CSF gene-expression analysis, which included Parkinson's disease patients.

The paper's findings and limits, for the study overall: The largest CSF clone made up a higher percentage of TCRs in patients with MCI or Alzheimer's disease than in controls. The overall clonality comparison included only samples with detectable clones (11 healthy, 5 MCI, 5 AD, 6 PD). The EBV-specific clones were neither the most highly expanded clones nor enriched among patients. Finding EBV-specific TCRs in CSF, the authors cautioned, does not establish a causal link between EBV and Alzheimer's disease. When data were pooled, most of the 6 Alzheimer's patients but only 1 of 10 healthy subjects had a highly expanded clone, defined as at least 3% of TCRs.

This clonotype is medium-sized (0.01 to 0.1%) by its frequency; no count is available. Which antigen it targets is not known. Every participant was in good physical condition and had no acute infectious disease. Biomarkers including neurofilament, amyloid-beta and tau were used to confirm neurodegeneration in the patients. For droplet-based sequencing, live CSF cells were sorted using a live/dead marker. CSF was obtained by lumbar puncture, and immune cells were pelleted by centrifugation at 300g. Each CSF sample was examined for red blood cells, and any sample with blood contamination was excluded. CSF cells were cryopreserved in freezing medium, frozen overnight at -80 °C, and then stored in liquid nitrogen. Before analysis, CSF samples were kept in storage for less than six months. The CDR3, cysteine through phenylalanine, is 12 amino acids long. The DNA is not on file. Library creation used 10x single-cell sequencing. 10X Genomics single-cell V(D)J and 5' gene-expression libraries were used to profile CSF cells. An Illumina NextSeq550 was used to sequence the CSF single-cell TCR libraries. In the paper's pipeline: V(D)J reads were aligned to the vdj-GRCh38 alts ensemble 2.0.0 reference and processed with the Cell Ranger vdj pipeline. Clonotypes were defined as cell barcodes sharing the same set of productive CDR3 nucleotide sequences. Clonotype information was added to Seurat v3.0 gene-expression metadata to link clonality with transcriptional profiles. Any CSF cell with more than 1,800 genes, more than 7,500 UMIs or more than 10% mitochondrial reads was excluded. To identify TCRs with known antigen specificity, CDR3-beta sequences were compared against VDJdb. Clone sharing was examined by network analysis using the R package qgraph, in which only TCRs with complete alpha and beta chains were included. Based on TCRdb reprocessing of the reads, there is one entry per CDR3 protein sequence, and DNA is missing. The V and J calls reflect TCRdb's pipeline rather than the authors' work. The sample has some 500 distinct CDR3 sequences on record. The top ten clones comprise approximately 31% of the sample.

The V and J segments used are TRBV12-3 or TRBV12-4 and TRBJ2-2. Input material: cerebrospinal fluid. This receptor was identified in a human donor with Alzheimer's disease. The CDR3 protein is CASSLGSGELFF.